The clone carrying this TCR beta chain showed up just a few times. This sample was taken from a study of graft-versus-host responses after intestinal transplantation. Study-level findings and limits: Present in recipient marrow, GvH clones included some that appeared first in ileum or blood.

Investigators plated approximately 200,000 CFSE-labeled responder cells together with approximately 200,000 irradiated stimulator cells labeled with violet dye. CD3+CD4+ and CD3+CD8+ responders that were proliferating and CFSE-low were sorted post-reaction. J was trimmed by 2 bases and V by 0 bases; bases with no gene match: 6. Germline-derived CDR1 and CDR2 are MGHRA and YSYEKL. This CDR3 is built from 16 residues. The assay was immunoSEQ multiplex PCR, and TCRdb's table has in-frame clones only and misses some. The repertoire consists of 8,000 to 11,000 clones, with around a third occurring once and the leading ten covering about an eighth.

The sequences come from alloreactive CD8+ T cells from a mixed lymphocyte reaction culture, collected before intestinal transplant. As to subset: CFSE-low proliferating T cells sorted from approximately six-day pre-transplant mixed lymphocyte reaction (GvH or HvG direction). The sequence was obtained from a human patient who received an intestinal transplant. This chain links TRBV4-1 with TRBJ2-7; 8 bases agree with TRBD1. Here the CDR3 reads CASSQEGGQGAYEQYF. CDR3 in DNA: TGCGCCAGCAGCCAAGAGGGCGGACAGGGCGCCTACGAGCAGTACTTC.